Listed here is a single T cell receptor beta chain. An amount of RNA that ranged from about 0.45 to 1 ug was reverse transcribed with random hexamers. It was immunoSEQ multiplex PCR that amplified TCR beta CDR3 across 54 Vbeta and 13 Jbeta. Each CDR3 protein is one row after TCRdb ran MiXCR on the immunoSEQ multiplex PCR reads. The table records 15,000 to 20,000 distinct CDR3 sequences, 85% to 95% of them present only once. In germline, CDR1 is ENHRY, CDR2 SYGVKD. The V end was cut by 8 bases, the J end by 6 bases, with 23 bases between. CDR3 length equals 15 residues. The data were taken from a study of CD8 T cells in Susac syndrome.

This sequence was found in a human donor in good health. The sample consisted of CD8+ T cells from PBMCs. The chain couples TRBV10-3 to TRBJ2-7; D is possibly TRBD1 (6 bases). Written as DNA, the CDR3 is TGTGCCATCTCTGGCGGCTACAGGGAACGCGGCGAGCAGTACGTC. Amino acids: CAISGGYRERGEQYV.